This TCR beta chain was recorded in a study of Tregs in tolerant kidney transplant recipients. V dropped 0 bases and J dropped 3 bases, with 15 bases sitting between them. The CDR3 runs 17 residues. Germline CDR1 is SGHKS and CDR2 is YYEKEE (reference sequence). Sequenced by immunoSEQ multiplex PCR; TCRdb stores in-frame clones only, minus some. The repertoire consists of around 30,000 clones, with about four fifths occurring once and the leading ten covering around 2.1%. In regard to this clone: Its target is unknown.

The source material was Tregs from blood cultured with allogeneic cells. The rearrangement joins TRBV5-5 to TRBJ2-2; D may correspond to TRBD1 or TRBD2 (5 bases each). The receptor was isolated from a human donor in good health. The CDR3, as DNA: TGTGCCAGCAGCTTGGAGTGGGACGGGTCCTACACCGGGGAGCTGTTTTTT. Protein: CASSLEWDGSYTGELFF.